The 21 T cell receptor beta chains below were found in one sample sequenced in a study of OX40 agonist ivuxolimab in advanced cancers. Repertoires were generated with immunoSEQ multiplex PCR, while TCRdb's copy carries only in-frame clones and drops some. The profile shows around 95,000 clones, approximately 93% of them singletons. The sample here was CD4+ or CD8+ T cells sorted from blood, taken in a trial of the OX40 agonist ivuxolimab. These receptors were taken from an adult with an advanced solid tumor such as melanoma, head and neck, liver or kidney cancer.

The V call is TRBV6-6, the J call TRBJ2-2; 9 nucleotides agree with TRBD2. The CDR3 is 16 amino acids. V was clipped by 3 bases and J by 6 bases; unmatched bases: 8. The germline V gene encodes CDR1 MNHNY and CDR2 SVGAGI (reference sequence). This CDR3 reads CASSYLGGRAPGELFF. As DNA, the CDR3 is TGTGCCAGCAGTTATTTGGGCGGGAGGGCTCCCGGGGAGCTGTTTTTT.

The V call is TRBV19, the J call TRBJ2-5; D is uncertain. Germline V gives CDR1 LNHDA, CDR2 SQIVND (reference sequence). V was pared by 2 bases and J by 5 bases, with 9 bases between. CDR3 length: 13 residues. CDR3 residues: CASSIRAPETQYF. The CDR3 region has the DNA TGTGCCAGTAGTATACGGGCTCCGGAGACCCAGTACTTC.

V is TRBV6-1 and J is TRBJ1-5; a weak D match, TRBD1 (6 bases). The CDR3 runs 14 residues. Between the trimmed V and J ends, which lost 5 bases and 3 bases, there was a span of 11 bases. The germline CDR1 and CDR2 sequences are MNHNS and SASEGT. The CDR3 nucleotides read TGTGCCAGCAGTTTATCAGGGGTCAATCAGCCCCAGCATTTT. This sequence encodes CASSLSGVNQPQHF.

The chain recombines TRBV7-8 with TRBJ1-4; no clear D gene. Germline V gene sequence: CDR1 SGHVS, CDR2 FQNEAQ. The CDR3 extends over 16 amino acids. V lost 5 bases, J lost 8 bases, and 21 bases lay in between. CDR3 loop: CASSHLRFAGVEKLFF. CDR3 DNA sequence: TGTGCCAGCAGCCACCTCCGGTTCGCCGGCGTCGAAAAACTGTTTTTT.

The chain employs TRBV4-2 and TRBJ1-5; D gene unclear. The CDR3 covers 15 residues. From germline, CDR1 is LGHNA and CDR2 YNFKEQ. V dropped 0 bases and J dropped 6 bases, with 12 bases sitting between them. Here the CDR3 DNA reads TGTGCCAGCAGCCAAGACCGAGGCCCCAGTCAGCCCCAGCATTTT. Protein: CASSQDRGPSQPQHF.

This sequence joins TRBV27 and TRBJ2-7; D remains unclear. Germline-derived CDR1 and CDR2 are MNHEY and SMNVEV (reference sequence). This CDR3 is 15 amino acids long. The V gene lost 5 bases and the J gene lost 2 bases, with 16 bases spanning the gap. The CDR3 DNA is TGTGCCAGCAGTCGGGTCGGGTCACTGGCCTACGAGCAGTACTTC. Its protein is CASSRVGSLAYEQYF.

The CDR3 DNA is TGCGCCAGCAGCCAAGGGACGGGGGGAAACACCATATATTTT. This gives the protein CASSQGTGGNTIYF. The genes are TRBV5-1 and TRBJ1-3; weak D call: TRBD1 (5 bases). The CDR3 is 14 residues long. Looked up from germline, CDR1 is SGHRS and CDR2 is YFSETQ. Trimming took off 4 bases at V and 4 bases at J, with 12 bases between the two ends.

The gene calls are TRBV28 and TRBJ2-3; D is possibly TRBD1 (6 bases). The CDR3 consists of 16 residues. Germline lookup yields CDR1 MDHEN and CDR2 SYDVKM. V lost 2 bases and J lost 3, with 15 bases in between. Here the CDR3 reads CASSLIGQGLTDTQYF. The DNA for the CDR3 is TGTGCCAGCAGTTTAATTGGTCAGGGGTTAACAGATACGCAGTATTTT. The entire variable domain, with the rest obtained from reference TRBV28 and TRBJ2-3, is as follows: DVKVTQSSRYLVKRTGEKVFLECVQDMDHENMFWYRQDPGLGLRLIYFSYDVKMKEKGDIPEGYSVSREKKERFSLILESASTNQTSMYLCASSLIGQGLTDTQYFGPGTRLTVL.

This rearrangement joins TRBV7-2 to TRBJ2-5, with 13 bases that match TRBD2. CDR1 is SGHTA and CDR2 is FQGNSA in the germline V gene. The CDR3 extends over 16 amino acids. The V gene end was trimmed by 6 bases and the J gene end by 5 bases; junction bases not matched to a gene: 9. CDR3 loop: CASSSRTSGSRETQYF. The CDR3 region has the DNA TGTGCCAGCAGTAGCAGGACTAGCGGGAGTCGGGAGACCCAGTACTTC.

About this clone itself: This sample includes further DNA sequences coding for the same CDR3. This sequence joins TRBV2 and TRBJ2-5, with D unresolved. The CDR3 loop spans 11 amino acids. V lost 7 bases and J lost 2, with 5 bases in between. Germline V gives CDR1 SNHLY, CDR2 FYNNEI. The CDR3 loop is CASKYQETQYF. CDR3 nucleotide sequence: TGTGCCAGCAAATATCAAGAGACCCAGTACTTC.

This chain links TRBV5-1 with TRBJ1-1, with 9 bases fitting TRBD1. From germline, CDR1 is SGHRS and CDR2 YFSETQ. The CDR3 has 15 amino acids. V lost 6 bases, J lost 0 bases, and 6 bases stayed unmatched. CDR3 nucleotide sequence: TGCGCCAGCACAGACAGGGGGTTCATGAACACTGAAGCTTTCTTT. Translating gives CASTDRGFMNTEAFF.

The chain is built from TRBV7-8 and TRBJ1-1, with D possibly TRBD1 on 5 matching bases. CDR1 SGHVS and CDR2 FQNEAQ come from the germline V gene. Between the trimmed V and J ends, which lost 1 base and 0 bases, there was a span of 9 bases. The CDR3 totals 15 residues. The CDR3 protein is CASSLGTGLNTEAFF. DNA for the CDR3: TGTGCCAGCAGCTTAGGAACAGGCTTGAACACTGAAGCTTTCTTT.

J is TRBJ2-5 and V is TRBV10-1; D uncertain. Gene TRBJ2-7 matches the end of the DNA better, so the J call may be wrong. This CDR3 comprises 12 residues. Germline CDR1 reads WNHNN; CDR2 reads SYGVQD (reference sequence). CDR3 in amino acids: CASGESAYEQYF. CDR3 bases: TGCGCCAGCGGCGAGTCCGCCTACGAGCAGTACTTC.

The chain links TRBV18 to TRBJ1-5, with D tentatively TRBD1 (5 bases). The V gene lost 6 bases and the J gene lost 4 bases, with 10 bases spanning the gap. The V gene's germline CDR1 is KGHSH and CDR2 LQKENI. The CDR3 length is 13 residues. Written as DNA, the CDR3 is TGTGCCAGCTCGCCGGGGCTAAATCAGCCCCAGCATTTT. It is translated as CASSPGLNQPQHF.

The chain combines TRBV5-4 with TRBJ2-6; unclear D gene. The germline CDR1 and CDR2 sequences are SGHNT and YYREEE (reference sequence). The CDR3 has 15 amino acids. The V end was cut by 0 bases, the J end by 0 bases, with 4 bases between. CDR3 region: CASSLGHSGANVLTF. CDR3 in DNA: TGTGCCAGCAGCTTGGGACACTCTGGGGCCAACGTCCTGACTTTC.

V gene TRBV6-5 combines with J gene TRBJ1-1; tentatively, D is TRBD1 (6 bases). With 6 bases removed from V and 4 bases from J, the gap between germline ends came to 18 bases. Germline V lookup: CDR1 MNHEY, CDR2 SVGAGI. The CDR3 runs 15 residues. CDR3 nucleotide sequence: TGTGCCAGCAGCCCTCGGCCCCGGGGGCTCACTGAAGCTTTCTTT. Amino acids: CASSPRPRGLTEAFF.

The genes are TRBV6-1 and TRBJ1-1; 7 bases map to TRBD1. This CDR3 is built from 16 residues. V shed 0 bases, J shed 10 bases, and the junction held 14 bases outside the gene matches. Germline V CDR1 and CDR2: MNHNS, SASEGT. Written as DNA, the CDR3 is TGTGCCAGCAGTGAAGCAGGACAGGCGTGGACTGAGGGAGCTTTCTTT. Translating gives CASSEAGQAWTEGAFF.

The gene calls are TRBV6-5 and TRBJ2-2; 8 bases are shared with TRBD1. Per the germline V gene, CDR1 is MNHEY and CDR2 is SVGAGI. The CDR3 is 15 amino acids. Trimming removed 5 bases from V and 4 bases from J; junction bases left unmatched: 6. The CDR3 sequence: CASSTYTGGTGELFF. The CDR3 region has the DNA TGTGCCAGCAGTACTTACACAGGGGGCACCGGGGAGCTGTTTTTT.

V gene TRBV9 combines with J gene TRBJ2-1; D is unresolved. CDR3 length: 16 amino acids. Germline CDR1 and CDR2: SGDLS and YYNGEE. The germline V and J ends were trimmed by 0 bases and 0 bases, with 10 bases remaining between them. The chain's CDR3 is CASSVEGISSYNEQFF. CDR3 bases: TGTGCCAGCAGCGTAGAGGGAATTAGCTCCTACAATGAGCAGTTCTTC.

The V and J genes are TRBV11-1 and TRBJ1-3, with 8 bases that match TRBD1. Germline values: CDR1 SGHAT, CDR2 FQDESV (reference sequence). The CDR3 totals 15 residues. V was pared by 5 bases and J by 4 bases, with 7 bases of the junction left unmatched. The CDR3 reads CASSPRQGIGNTIYF. CDR3 sequence (DNA): TGTGCCAGCAGCCCGCGACAGGGGATCGGAAACACCATATATTTT.

J is TRBJ1-5 and V is TRBV6-5; D remains unclear. The CDR3 is 13 residues long. The V and J ends lost 4 bases and 3 bases respectively, with 7 bases between them. CDR1 and CDR2 (germline): MNHEY, SVGAGI. The CDR3 sequence: CASSFGPNQPQHF. In nucleotides, the CDR3 is TGTGCCAGCAGTTTCGGACCCAATCAGCCCCAGCATTTT.